Presented here are 15 T cell receptor beta chains from one specimen sequenced in a study of PD-1 blockade in classical Hodgkin lymphoma. Time point described: cycle 4 day 1 (C4D1), after 5 to 7 weeks of nivolumab. All trial patients relapsed after autologous stem cell transplantation. The assay was immunoSEQ multiplex PCR, and TCRdb's table has in-frame clones only and misses some. The repertoire holds tens of thousands of clones, with roughly nine tenths as singletons. Source: peripheral blood mononuclear cells (PBMCs), taken before the fourth cycle of nivolumab. These receptors were obtained from a human donor with classical Hodgkin lymphoma.

The chain combines TRBV18 with TRBJ2-5; D may correspond to TRBD1 or TRBD2 (6 bases each). The CDR3 runs to 15 residues. Germline CDR1 reads KGHSH; CDR2 reads LQKENI. Between the trimmed V and J ends, which lost 2 bases and 4 bases, there was a span of 14 bases. CDR3 nucleotide sequence: TGTGCCAGCTCACCAAGAGGAGGGGGGTTAGAGACCCAGTACTTC. Its protein product is CASSPRGGGLETQYF.

V is TRBV5-1 and J is TRBJ2-2; tentative D call: TRBD1 (5 bases). The CDR3 is 17 amino acids. Germline V gene sequence: CDR1 SGHRS, CDR2 YFSETQ. Trimming cost V 1 base and J 3 bases, with 16 bases left between them. The CDR3 DNA sequence: TGCGCCAGCAGCTTGTCTGGGGCGGCCAGGGACACCGGGGAGCTGTTTTTT. Translated, it gives CASSLSGAARDTGELFF.

The chain has TRBV27 and TRBJ2-1, with 7 bases aligning to TRBD2. This CDR3 has 18 amino acids. J was trimmed by 8 bases and V by 4 bases; bases with no gene match: 20. CDR1 MNHEY and CDR2 SMNVEV come from the germline V gene (reference sequence). CDR3 sequence: CASSSIALLRGGDDEQFF. CDR3 nucleotide sequence: TGTGCCAGCAGTTCCATTGCACTACTACGCGGGGGTGACGATGAGCAGTTCTTC.

This rearrangement joins TRBV4-3 to TRBJ1-1, with D uncertain. V lost 0 bases and J 0 bases, leaving 11 bases between the germline ends. The CDR3 spans 16 residues. CDR1 LGHNA and CDR2 YSLEER come from the germline V gene. The CDR3 protein is CASSQDRVGLNTEAFF. For the CDR3, the DNA is TGCGCCAGCAGCCAAGATCGGGTAGGACTGAACACTGAAGCTTTCTTT.

The chain joins TRBV4-3 to TRBJ1-5; D gene ambiguous. Germline V gives CDR1 LGHNA, CDR2 YSLEER. The CDR3 loop spans 15 amino acids. V was cut by 0 bases and J by 0 bases, with 6 bases left in between. The CDR3: CASSQDWYSNQPQHF. CDR3 in DNA: TGCGCCAGCAGCCAAGACTGGTATAGCAATCAGCCCCAGCATTTT.

V and J are TRBV7-6 and TRBJ1-1; D is undetermined. V was clipped by 0 bases and J by 3 bases, with 20 bases between them. The CDR3 is 18 residues long. CDR1 is SGHVS and CDR2 is FNYEAQ in the germline V gene. The CDR3 DNA reads as TGTGCCAGCAGCTTAGCGTATATAGTTATAGGGTCGGACACTGAAGCTTTCTTT. This codes for CASSLAYIVIGSDTEAFF. Filled out from reference TRBV7-6 and TRBJ1-1, the complete variable domain reads GAGVSQSPRYKVTKRGQDVALRCDPISGHVSLYWYRQALGQGPEFLTYFNYEAQQDKSGLPNDRFSAERPEGSISTLTIQRTEQRDSAMYRCASSLAYIVIGSDTEAFFGQGTRLTVV.

The chain employs TRBV4-1 and TRBJ1-5; 9 nucleotides agree with TRBD1. Unmatched junction bases numbered 8, after V lost 6 bases and J lost 8 bases. Germline V CDR1 and CDR2: MGHRA, YSYEKL. The CDR3 totals 14 residues. In DNA form, the CDR3 reads TGCGCCAGCAGAACTGGGACAGGGCAAGAGCCCCAGCATTTT. This sequence encodes CASRTGTGQEPQHF.

The chain couples TRBV30 to TRBJ1-4; maybe TRBD1 (5 bases). The germline gives CDR1 GTSNPN, CDR2 SVGIG (reference sequence). This CDR3 spans 17 amino acids. Deletions cut 2 bases from V and 4 bases from J, with 20 bases between. In DNA form, the CDR3 reads TGTGCCTGGAGTCAGGGTCCCAAAGGCGACGTTAATGAAAAACTGTTTTTT. Translation gives CAWSQGPKGDVNEKLFF.

There are a few counts of this clone. The chain uses TRBV19 and TRBJ1-1; 7 bases map to TRBD1. Losses at the gene ends were 4 bases for V and 7 bases for J; bases not matched to a gene: 9. The germline gives CDR1 LNHDA, CDR2 SQIVND (reference sequence). CDR3 length: 14 amino acids. DNA of the CDR3: TGTGCCAGTAGTAGAACAGGGGATGGAGGTGAAGCTTTCTTT. Protein product: CASSRTGDGGEAFF.

This clone was seen only once. V is TRBV9 and J is TRBJ2-1, with D possibly called TRBD1 or TRBD2 (7 bases each). Germline CDR1 is SGDLS and CDR2 is YYNGEE. The CDR3 has 15 residues. Trimming stripped 4 bases from V and 4 bases from J, with 15 bases between. The CDR3: CASSPGGTTYNEQFF. The DNA for the CDR3 is TGTGCCAGCAGCCCAGGGGGGACTACTTACAATGAGCAGTTCTTC.

Of note for this clone: One junction end does not reproduce the germline sequence, and a read error may be involved. This chain connects TRBV19 to TRBJ2-2; D might be TRBD1 (6 bases). CDR1 is LNHDA, CDR2 SQIVND, per germline (reference sequence). The CDR3 is 15 amino acids. This CDR3 reads CASSIGPRGTGELFF. The CDR3, as DNA: TGTGCCAGTAGCATAGGTCCAAGGGGGACCGGGGAGCTGTTTTTT.

This chain connects TRBV4-1 to TRBJ1-2, with 8 bases identical to TRBD1. Germline V gives CDR1 MGHRA, CDR2 YSYEKL. With 2 bases clipped from V and 8 bases from J, the junction kept 13 bases outside the gene matches. The CDR3 covers 16 residues. The CDR3 coding sequence is TGCGCCAGCAGCCAAATTGCCGGACAGGGCGAGGTCGGCTACACCTTC. This translates into CASSQIAGQGEVGYTF.

This rearrangement joins TRBV7-9 to TRBJ2-7, with 7 bases lining up with TRBD1. Germline CDR1 reads SEHNR; CDR2 reads FQNEAQ (reference sequence). This CDR3 spans 15 amino acids. The ends lost 3 bases at V and 3 bases at J; junction bases unmatched: 8. The CDR3 loop reads CASSFFRAGGYEQYF. DNA of the CDR3: TGTGCCAGCAGCTTTTTCAGGGCAGGGGGCTACGAGCAGTACTTC.

The chain couples TRBV28 to TRBJ2-5; 9 bases are shared with TRBD2. The germline V gene encodes CDR1 MDHEN and CDR2 SYDVKM. The CDR3 spans 13 residues. V gave up 8 bases and J gave up 5 bases; unmatched junction bases: 6. The CDR3 spells CASRGRAWETQYF. The CDR3 DNA reads TGTGCCAGCCGCGGGAGGGCGTGGGAGACCCAGTACTTC.

The chain has TRBV30 and TRBJ1-3, with TRBD1 matching 7 bases. The CDR3 consists of 14 residues. V shed 3 bases, J shed 3 bases, and the junction held 5 bases outside the gene matches. Per germline, CDR1 GTSNPN and CDR2 SVGIG (reference sequence). The DNA for the CDR3 is TGTGCCTGGAGATTACAGGGGTATGGAAACACCATATATTTT. Amino acid sequence: CAWRLQGYGNTIYF. The full variable domain, with the rest looked up from reference TRBV30 and TRBJ1-3, is SQTIHQWPATLVQPVGSPLSLECTVEGTSNPNLYWYRQAAGRGLQLLFYSVGIGQISSEVPQNLSASRPQDRQFILSSKKLLLSDSGFYLCAWRLQGYGNTIYFGEGSWLTVV.